The 27 T cell receptor beta chains below were found in one sample sequenced in a study of identical twins. TCRdb recomputed calls from the 5' RACE reads with MiXCR, one row per CDR3 protein. The data contain approximately 590,000 distinct CDR3 sequences, nearly 10% of them singletons. The sample was also linked to a second study, of yellow fever vaccine responses in identical twins.

Sequenced input: PBMCs. The receptors derive from a woman under 30 in good health.

This clonotype has only a few counts. The chain uses TRBV7-9 and TRBJ2-7; D gene ambiguous. Per germline, CDR1 SEHNR and CDR2 FQNEAQ (reference sequence). V lost 3 bases and J lost 6, with 15 bases in between. CDR3 size: 14 residues. Written as DNA, the CDR3 is TGTGCCAGCAGCTTCGTGCTGGGTCCGCTCGAGCAGTACTTC. It specifies CASSFVLGPLEQYF.

J is TRBJ2-3 and V is TRBV11-1, with D perhaps assigned TRBD1 or TRBD2 (6 bases each). V shed 5 bases and J shed 2 bases, with 23 bases lying between them. CDR1 and CDR2 from the germline V gene are SGHAT and FQDESV (reference sequence). This CDR3 is built from 18 residues. CDR3 loop: CASSVGGTHVKNTDTQYF. As DNA, the CDR3 is TGTGCCAGCAGCGTAGGCGGGACACACGTTAAAAACACAGATACGCAGTATTTT.

This clonotype was observed a few times. This chain links TRBV6-1 with TRBJ2-3; 7 bases line up with TRBD2. In germline, CDR1 is MNHNS, CDR2 SASEGT. The length of the CDR3 is 15 residues. The trim removed 6 bases at V and 2 bases at J, leaving 8 bases unmatched. The CDR3 protein is CASSPSGADTDTQYF. For the CDR3, the DNA is TGTGCCAGCAGCCCAAGCGGGGCCGACACAGATACGCAGTATTTT.

This clonotype was recorded at least ten times. This chain joins TRBV20-1 and TRBJ2-1; D might be TRBD2 (5 bases). The length of the CDR3 is 16 residues. V dropped 4 bases and J dropped 0 bases, with 16 bases sitting between them. Germline values: CDR1 DFQATT, CDR2 SNEGSKA (reference sequence). The CDR3 is CSAKFGGPSSYNEQFF. The CDR3 coding sequence is TGCAGTGCTAAATTTGGCGGGCCCAGCTCCTACAATGAGCAGTTCTTC.

This clonotype has a handful of counts. This CDR3 is CASSQVLGSGPTSTDTQYF. CDR3 nucleotide sequence: TGCGCCAGCAGCCAAGTTTTAGGTAGCGGGCCCACCAGCACAGATACGCAGTATTTT. J is TRBJ2-3 and V is TRBV4-1; 7 bases agree with TRBD2. The V gene end was trimmed by 1 base and the J gene end by 0 bases; junction bases not matched to a gene: 13. The CDR3 has 19 amino acids. CDR1 and CDR2 (germline): MGHRA, YSYEKL.

The sample holds many counts of this clonotype. V and J are TRBV6-2 or TRBV6-3 and TRBJ1-1, with TRBD1 identical over 8 bases. The CDR3 loop spans 13 amino acids. The V and J ends lost 6 bases and 4 bases, in that order; junction bases with no gene match: 4. Per germline, CDR1 MNHEY and CDR2 SVGEGT. CDR3 region: CASRNGQGTEAFF. CDR3 sequence (DNA): TGTGCCAGCAGGAACGGACAGGGCACTGAAGCTTTCTTT.

For this clonotype: Germline and junction disagree at one end, which may indicate a read error. This chain connects TRBV5-1 to TRBJ2-7, with 8 positions matching TRBD2. Germline V CDR1 and CDR2: SGHRS, YFSETQ. CDR3 length: 16 residues. CDR3: CASSTGLATSSYEHYF. The CDR3, as DNA: TGCGCCAGCAGCACCGGACTAGCAACCAGCTCCTACGAGCACTACTTC.

This clonotype was found many times. The chain couples TRBV7-2 to TRBJ2-7; tentative D call: TRBD2 (5 bases). Trimming shortened V by 4 bases and J by 2 bases, and 12 bases separated the two germline ends. This CDR3 is 14 amino acids long. Germline CDR1 is SGHTA and CDR2 is FQGNSA. The CDR3 DNA is TGTGCCAGCAGCTGGTATGGAGGCACCTACGAGCAGTACTTC. Protein product: CASSWYGGTYEQYF. Using reference TRBV7-2 and TRBJ2-7 for the parts outside the CDR3, the full variable domain is GAGVSQSPSNKVTEKGKDVELRCDPISGHTALYWYRQSLGQGLEFLIYFQGNSAPDKSGLPSDRFSAERTGGSVSTLTIQRTQQEDSAVYLCASSWYGGTYEQYFGPGTRLTVT.

This clonotype was counted between two and nine times. The chain has TRBV10-3 and TRBJ1-1; D unclear. The V gene's germline CDR1 is ENHRY and CDR2 SYGVKD. This CDR3 region has 13 residues. The V end was cut by 2 bases, the J end by 0 bases, with 4 bases between. CDR3 loop: CAISEALNTEAFF. DNA of the CDR3: TGTGCCATCAGTGAGGCTCTGAACACTGAAGCTTTCTTT.

There are a few counts of this clonotype. The chain recombines TRBV4-1 with TRBJ2-5; possibly TRBD2 for D (6 bases). Trimming stripped 3 bases from V and 2 bases from J, with 13 bases between. CDR3 length equals 15 residues. Germline V lookup: CDR1 MGHRA, CDR2 YSYEKL. CDR3 region: CASSQGDSGQETQYF. The CDR3 DNA follows: TGCGCCAGCAGCCAGGGGGACTCGGGGCAAGAGACCCAGTACTTC.

This clonotype was observed at least ten times. V gene TRBV5-6 combines with J gene TRBJ1-1; unclear D gene. The CDR3 totals 15 residues. Germline V CDR1 and CDR2: SGHDT, YYEEEE. V was cut by 1 base and J by 2 bases, with 12 bases left in between. The CDR3 loop is CASSLKRLGNTEAFF. DNA for the CDR3: TGTGCCAGCAGCTTGAAGAGATTGGGAAACACTGAAGCTTTCTTT.

This clonotype was seen more than once but under ten times. The chain employs TRBV29-1 and TRBJ2-7; TRBD2 aligns across 12 bases. Germline V gene data show CDR1 as SQVTM and CDR2 as ANQGSEA. V lost 6 bases to trimming and J lost 2 bases; unmatched junction nucleotides: 8. This CDR3 is built from 15 residues. CDR3 loop: CSVAKTSGSTYEQYF. DNA of the CDR3: TGCAGCGTGGCTAAGACTAGCGGGAGCACCTACGAGCAGTACTTC.

The rearrangement uses TRBV20-1 and TRBJ2-1, with D possibly being TRBD1 (5 bases). Trimming left V 0 bases short and J 6 bases short, with 6 bases between. The CDR3 is made up of 12 amino acids. The germline V gene has CDR1 DFQATT and CDR2 SNEGSKA (reference sequence). The CDR3 loop reads CSARDDSNEQFF. In nucleotides, the CDR3 is TGCAGTGCTAGAGACGACAGCAATGAGCAGTTCTTC.

This clonotype appeared many times. The chain is built from TRBV4-1 and TRBJ2-1; 9 positions agree with TRBD1. V was clipped by 1 base and J by 6 bases; unmatched bases: 7. Germline-derived CDR1 and CDR2 are MGHRA and YSYEKL. This CDR3 spans 16 amino acids. CDR3 residues: CASSQANRGRVNEQFF. The CDR3 DNA sequence: TGCGCCAGCAGCCAAGCGAACAGGGGGCGGGTCAATGAGCAGTTCTTC.

This clonotype was counted a few times. J is TRBJ2-7 and V is TRBV20-1; 7 bases align to TRBD2. This CDR3 is built from 14 residues. From germline, CDR1 is DFQATT and CDR2 SNEGSKA (reference sequence). The ends lost 4 bases at V and 2 bases at J; junction bases unmatched: 8. Written as DNA, the CDR3 is TGCAGTGCTACCCTAGCGGCTAATACCTACGAGCAGTACTTC. It yields the protein CSATLAANTYEQYF.

This clonotype has more than one count but fewer than ten. This rearrangement joins TRBV12-3 or TRBV12-4 to TRBJ2-5; 9 positions agree with TRBD2. The CDR3 has 16 residues. Unmatched junction bases numbered 12, after V lost 5 bases and J lost 5 bases. The DNA for the CDR3 is TGTGCCAGCAGTCCCAGACTAGCGGAGTCTGGGGAGACCCAGTACTTC. As protein: CASSPRLAESGETQYF.

This clonotype has only a few counts. The chain couples TRBV7-9 to TRBJ2-3; 8 nucleotides match TRBD1. The ends lost 0 bases at V and 6 bases at J; junction bases unmatched: 8. The CDR3 extends over 16 amino acids. The germline V gene has CDR1 SEHNR and CDR2 FQNEAQ (reference sequence). The CDR3 reads CASSLATGDVTDTQYF. For the CDR3, the DNA is TGTGCCAGCAGCTTAGCGACAGGGGATGTCACTGATACGCAGTATTTT. The variable domain in full, with the rest retrieved from reference TRBV7-9 and TRBJ2-3, is DTGVSQNPRHKITKRGQNVTFRCDPISEHNRLYWYRQTLGQGPEFLTYFQNEAQLEKSRLLSDRFSAERPKGSFSTLEIQRTEQGDSAMYLCASSLATGDVTDTQYFGPGTRLTVL.

V and J are TRBV6-2 or TRBV6-3 and TRBJ2-3; a possible D gene is TRBD2 (6 bases). V gave up 6 bases and J gave up 0 bases, with 16 bases separating them. From germline, CDR1 is MNHEY and CDR2 SVGEGT. The CDR3 is 16 residues long. The DNA for the CDR3 is TGTGCCAGCAGAGTGCCTAGCGACTCTAGCACAGATACGCAGTATTTT. It yields the protein CASRVPSDSSTDTQYF.

J is TRBJ2-5 and V is TRBV7-9; a possible D gene is TRBD2 (6 bases). Between the trimmed V and J ends, which lost 5 bases and 3 bases, there was a span of 16 bases. CDR3 length: 15 residues. CDR1 and CDR2 from the germline V gene are SEHNR and FQNEAQ (reference sequence). The CDR3 reads CASSAGPIPKETQYF. For the CDR3, the DNA is TGTGCCAGCAGCGCGGGACCAATCCCGAAAGAGACCCAGTACTTC.

With respect to this clonotype: A much larger clone is a single base away; this may be a read error. The gene calls are TRBV10-3 and TRBJ2-1, with D maybe TRBD2 (5 bases). The V end was cut by 10 bases, the J end by 11 bases, with 21 bases between. Germline CDR1 is ENHRY and CDR2 is SYGVKD. This CDR3 comprises 13 residues. This CDR3 is CATSGRTMTKQFF. CDR3 DNA sequence: TGTGCCACCTCCGGGCGGACGATGACTAAGCAGTTCTTC.

The V call is TRBV7-2, the J call TRBJ2-3; 8 positions agree with TRBD2. The CDR3 has 14 residues. J lost 6 bases, V lost 5 bases, and 7 bases had no gene match. CDR1 is SGHTA, CDR2 FQGNSA, per germline. CDR3 protein: CASSVPGLEDTQYF. The CDR3 DNA reads TGTGCCAGCAGCGTACCGGGACTAGAGGATACGCAGTATTTT.

The chain combines TRBV3-1 with TRBJ2-7; TRBD1 aligns across 8 bases. This CDR3 comprises 14 residues. J gave up 8 bases and V 1 base, and 7 bases lay outside the gene matches. Germline lookup yields CDR1 LGHDT and CDR2 YNNKEL (reference sequence). CDR3 nucleotide sequence: TGTGCCAGCAGCCAAGCAGGGGGCGAGACGAAGCAGTACTTC. Translating it yields CASSQAGGETKQYF.

This clonotype was detected a few times. This chain connects TRBV24-1 to TRBJ2-2; TRBD1 agrees at 8 bases. J gave up 6 bases and V 3 bases, and 5 bases lay outside the gene matches. The CDR3 extends over 15 amino acids. Germline CDR1 reads KGHDR; CDR2 reads SFDVKD. CDR3 sequence reads: CATSDGTGSSGELFF. CDR3 bases: TGTGCCACCAGTGATGGGACAGGCTCCTCCGGGGAGCTGTTTTTT.

The chain couples TRBV29-1 to TRBJ2-1, with 8 nucleotides matching TRBD2. Germline CDR1 SQVTM, CDR2 ANQGSEA. Trimming removed 4 bases from V and 4 bases from J; junction bases left unmatched: 3. This CDR3 region has 13 residues. In DNA, the CDR3 is TGCAGCGTTGTTCTAGCGGGTTACAATGAGCAGTTCTTC. Residues: CSVVLAGYNEQFF.

This clonotype occurred many times. The J gene is TRBJ2-7, the V gene TRBV18; D ambiguous. This CDR3 contains 14 residues. CDR1 KGHSH and CDR2 LQKENI come from the germline V gene. The V end was cut by 0 bases, the J end by 0 bases, with 6 bases between. CDR3 sequence (DNA): TGTGCCAGCTCACCACCACTCATCTCCTACGAGCAGTACTTC. Its translation: CASSPPLISYEQYF.

The chain combines TRBV5-1 with TRBJ2-7; 12 bases agree with TRBD2. V was pared by 3 bases and J by 6 bases, with 13 bases of the junction left unmatched. This CDR3 is 17 amino acids long. The V gene's germline CDR1 is SGHRS and CDR2 YFSETQ. CDR3 in DNA: TGCGCCAGCAGCTCACTGACTAGCGGGAGTCACGGCGGCGAGCAGTACTTC. It translates to CASSSLTSGSHGGEQYF.

This clonotype was seen just once. The chain links TRBV6-1 to TRBJ2-1; tentatively, D is TRBD2 (7 bases). Germline-derived CDR1 and CDR2 are MNHNS and SASEGT. The CDR3 runs 15 residues. Between the trimmed V and J ends, which lost 6 bases and 9 bases, there was a span of 21 bases. CDR3 sequence (DNA): TGTGCCAGCAGAAACGGGGGGCGCCGTGGCGGTGAGCAGTTCTTC. This encodes CASRNGGRRGGEQFF.